One sample yielded the 8 T cell receptor beta chains listed below, sequenced in a study of T cell changes during pregnancy in multiple sclerosis. Libraries were prepared by immunoSEQ multiplex PCR; TCRdb keeps only in-frame clonotypes and omits some of them. The sample has about 83,000 clones, about 89% seen once. This sample comprised PBMCs, obtained in the first trimester of pregnancy. The receptors stem from a female donor in good health, serving as a control in a pregnancy study. Some clones in this sample may be carry-over from other donors' samples.

The chain combines TRBV5-1 with TRBJ1-6; TRBD1 agrees at 9 bases. Germline V lookup: CDR1 SGHRS, CDR2 YFSETQ. The trim removed 2 bases at V and 10 bases at J, leaving 4 bases unmatched. The CDR3 covers 14 residues. CDR3 amino acids: CASSFGTGRSPLHF. In DNA, the CDR3 is TGCGCCAGCAGCTTCGGGACAGGGCGGTCACCCCTCCACTTT.

This clone appeared a single time. V is TRBV7-8 and J is TRBJ2-1; 9 positions agree with TRBD1. J was trimmed by 0 bases and V by 5 bases; bases with no gene match: 5. Germline-derived CDR1 and CDR2 are SGHVS and FQNEAQ. This CDR3 has 16 amino acids. The CDR3 DNA follows: TGTGCCAGCAGCCTAACAGGGGGCAACTCCTACAATGAGCAGTTCTTC. It translates to CASSLTGGNSYNEQFF.

The chain is built from TRBV9 and TRBJ2-5; D possibly corresponds to TRBD2 (6 bases). Trimming removed 0 bases from V and 4 bases from J, with 10 bases in between. The CDR3 runs to 14 residues. The V gene's germline CDR1 is SGDLS and CDR2 YYNGEE. In nucleotides, the CDR3 is TGTGCCAGCAGCGTAGAGCTCGGGGGAGAGACCCAGTACTTC. It codes for CASSVELGGETQYF.

The chain links TRBV28 to TRBJ1-2, with 11 bases aligning to TRBD1. The CDR3 is 13 residues long. Germline CDR1 is MDHEN and CDR2 is SYDVKM. Trimming at V came to 4 bases and at J to 7 bases, leaving 2 bases not matched to a gene. In DNA, the CDR3 is TGTGCCAGCAGTTACGGGACAGGGGGTGGCTACACCTTC. This sequence encodes CASSYGTGGGYTF.

The table lists this clone with a count of one. The chain carries TRBV19 and TRBJ2-4, with D perhaps matching TRBD2 (6 bases). The CDR3 is made up of 16 amino acids. V lost 3 bases, J lost 0 bases, and 12 bases lay in between. The germline V gene has CDR1 LNHDA and CDR2 SQIVND (reference sequence). CDR3 sequence: CASSIRDSLAKNIQYF. The CDR3 coding sequence is TGTGCCAGTAGTATCCGGGACTCCCTAGCCAAAAACATTCAGTACTTC.

This chain links TRBV14 with TRBJ1-6; no clear D. CDR3 length: 13 amino acids. Germline V lookup: CDR1 SGHDN, CDR2 FVKESK. The germline V and J ends were trimmed by 4 bases and 9 bases, with 10 bases remaining between them. CDR3 DNA: TGTGCCAGCAGCCCGAGGGTGCGTTCACCCCTCCACTTT. The encoded protein is CASSPRVRSPLHF.

The genes are TRBV5-6 and TRBJ1-6; TRBD1 agrees at 8 bases. The germline CDR1 and CDR2 sequences are SGHDT and YYEEEE. J was trimmed by 9 bases and V by 2 bases; bases with no gene match: 4. The CDR3 has 14 residues. DNA for the CDR3: TGTGCCAGCAGCTTCCCAGGGGGCACTTCACCCCTCCACTTT. This codes for CASSFPGGTSPLHF.

The chain carries TRBV28 and TRBJ2-1; no definite D call. V was shortened by 6 bases and J by 1 base, with 13 bases between the two germline ends. The CDR3 is made up of 15 amino acids. Per the germline V gene, CDR1 is MDHEN and CDR2 is SYDVKM. The DNA of the CDR3 is TGTGCCAGCAGCCCTCGAGAACAGTCCTACAATGAGCAGTTCTTC. Its protein is CASSPREQSYNEQFF.